These T cell receptor beta chains were read from a single sample in a study of blood T cell repertoires in COVID-19. Measured with immunoSEQ multiplex PCR; TCRdb has only the in-frame clones, and not every one. Of roughly 120,000 clones detected, about nine tenths appear once; the ten largest clones hold roughly 7.9%. The sample comprised peripheral blood. The receptors here all came from a man aged 70-80 years who had recovered from COVID-19. The CDR3 runs from the conserved cysteine through the conserved F or W. The order of the fields is D gene, J gene, clone size, V gene, CDR3 DNA, CDR3 protein. D genes are given only for firm matches. Size tells how often a clone was seen (once, few, many) or the class of an expanded clone, and some rows leave it out.

D: NA; J: TRBJ2-1; size: many; V: TRBV7-3; DNA: TGTGCCAGCAGCTTAAGTACAGGGAATTTGAATGAGCAGTTCTTC; CDR3: CASSLSTGNLNEQFF
D: NA; J: TRBJ2-2; size: NA; V: TRBV6-5; DNA: TGTGCCAGCAGTTGCCGTTTCTCTATAAACACCGGGGAGCTGTTTTTT; CDR3: CASSCRFSINTGELFF
D: TRBD2; J: TRBJ2-2; size: NA; V: TRBV3-1/TRBV3-2; DNA: TGTGCCAGCAGCCAAGAGGGTCTAGCGGTGAACACCGGGGAGCTGTTTTTT; CDR3: CASSQEGLAVNTGELFF
D: NA; J: TRBJ2-2; size: NA; V: TRBV19; DNA: TGTGCCAGTAGTATACGGAGTCTGCCAACGGCCGCCGGGGAGCTGTTTTTT; CDR3: CASSIRSLPTAAGELFF
D: TRBD1; J: TRBJ1-2; size: NA; V: TRBV30; DNA: TGTGCCTGGAGTAGCCGGGACAGGGGACCTCCTTATGGCTACACCTTC; CDR3: CAWSSRDRGPPYGYTF
D: TRBD1; J: TRBJ1-2; size: once; V: TRBV7-9; DNA: TGTGCCAGCAGCTATTCCTACAGGGGAAACTATGGCTACACCTTC; CDR3: CASSYSYRGNYGYTF
D: TRBD1; J: TRBJ2-7; size: NA; V: TRBV4-1; DNA: TGCGCCAGCAGCCAAGAAAGTAGTAGACAGGGGGCTTACGAGCAGTACTTC; CDR3: CASSQESSRQGAYEQYF
D: TRBD1; J: TRBJ2-2; size: few; V: TRBV4-3; DNA: TGCGCCAGCAGCCAAGTGACAGGGGTGCCAGGGGAGCTGTTTTTT; CDR3: CASSQVTGVPGELFF
D: NA; J: TRBJ1-4; size: NA; V: TRBV5-1; DNA: TGCGCCAGCAGCCCCCTCCCGGAGGAGCTCGGGAAACTGTTTTTT; CDR3: CASSPLPEELGKLFF
D: TRBD2; J: TRBJ2-1; size: NA; V: TRBV5-1; DNA: TGCGCCAGCTCTCTCGGGCTAGCGGGAGAGGGTGAGCAGTTCTTC; CDR3: CASSLGLAGEGEQFF
D: NA; J: TRBJ1-1; size: NA; V: TRBV2; DNA: TGTGCCAGCCGTCGGGGGTTGAACACTGAAGCTTTCTTT; CDR3: CASRRGLNTEAFF
D: TRBD2; J: TRBJ2-1; size: NA; V: TRBV30; DNA: TGTGCCTGGAGTCCGAGGAGCCGGACTAGCGGGAGTAACAATGAGCAGTTCTTC; CDR3: CAWSPRSRTSGSNNEQFF
D: NA; J: TRBJ2-4; size: NA; V: TRBV7-3; DNA: TGTGCCAGCAGCTTAAGCGCGGGCATTCAGTACTTC; CDR3: CASSLSAGIQYF
D: NA; J: TRBJ1-2; size: NA; V: TRBV9; DNA: TGTGCCAGCTTTGGGGGGGAGCAAAGCTATGGCTACACCTTC; CDR3: CASFGGEQSYGYTF
D: TRBD1; J: TRBJ1-4; size: NA; V: TRBV5-1; DNA: TGCGCCAGCAGCAGGGGACAGATCCATGAAAAACTGTTTTTT; CDR3: CASSRGQIHEKLFF
D: TRBD1; J: TRBJ1-2; size: NA; V: TRBV12-3/TRBV12-4; DNA: TGTGCCAGCAATACAGGGGGCGGTCTTACGTCTCGCTTC; CDR3: CASNTGGGLTSRF
D: NA; J: TRBJ2-5; size: NA; V: TRBV5-1; DNA: TGCGCCAGCAGCTTCAGTAGACGAGGAGAGACCCAGTACTTC; CDR3: CASSFSRRGETQYF
D: NA; J: TRBJ1-5; size: once; V: TRBV21-1; DNA: TGTGCCAGCAGCGGACAGGGGGCGAACAGATCCCTTCGCAATCAGCCCCAGCATTTT; CDR3: CASSGQGANRSLRNQPQHF
D: NA; J: TRBJ1-5; size: NA; V: TRBV27; DNA: TGTGCTACCCGCGCGGGAGGACAGTTGGGGTATAGCAATCAGCCCCAGCATTTT; CDR3: CATRAGGQLGYSNQPQHF
D: TRBD1; J: TRBJ1-4; size: once; V: TRBV5-1; DNA: TGCGCCAGCAGCCCCGGGACAGATTATGAAAAACTGTTTTTT; CDR3: CASSPGTDYEKLFF
D: NA; J: TRBJ1-1; size: NA; V: TRBV7-6; DNA: TGTGCCAGCAGCCGTGACATAGGGGCGAACACTGAAGCTTTCTTT; CDR3: CASSRDIGANTEAFF
D: TRBD2; J: TRBJ2-3; size: NA; V: TRBV7-3; DNA: TGTGCCAGCAGCTCCCTCGGGGTAGCGGGAGGGACAGATACGCAGTATTTT; CDR3: CASSSLGVAGGTDTQYF
D: NA; J: TRBJ1-4; size: NA; V: TRBV30; DNA: TGTGCCTTGACAGAAAGTAATGAAAAACTGTTTTTT; CDR3: CALTESNEKLFF
D: NA; J: TRBJ1-2; size: NA; V: TRBV20-1; DNA: TGCAGTGTGAGGGGGAATGGCTACACCTTC; CDR3: CSVRGNGYTF
D: NA; J: TRBJ2-2; size: NA; V: TRBV5-1; DNA: TGCGCCAGCAGCTCCCGGGACATAAACACCGGGGAGCTGTTTTTT; CDR3: CASSSRDINTGELFF
D: TRBD2; J: TRBJ2-7; size: once; V: TRBV19; DNA: TGTGCCAGTTCCCTTCGTGGGACTAGGATTTACGAGCAGTACTTC; CDR3: CASSLRGTRIYEQYF
D: TRBD2; J: TRBJ2-1; size: once; V: TRBV24-1; DNA: TGTGCCACCAGTGATCAGCTAGCGGGAGGGCCCGATGAGCAGTTCTTC; CDR3: CATSDQLAGGPDEQFF
D: TRBD1; J: TRBJ1-2; size: NA; V: TRBV3-1/TRBV3-2; DNA: TGTGCCAGCAGCCGGACAGGGGGCTTCTATGGCTACACCTTC; CDR3: CASSRTGGFYGYTF
D: NA; J: TRBJ2-2; size: NA; V: TRBV13; DNA: TGTGCCAGCAGCCAGGGGACCGGGGAGCTGTTTTTT; CDR3: CASSQGTGELFF
D: TRBD1; J: TRBJ1-3; size: NA; V: TRBV6-5; DNA: TGTGCCAGCAGGGACAGGGGGTACTCTGGAAACACCATATATTTT; CDR3: CASRDRGYSGNTIYF
D: NA; J: TRBJ1-5; size: NA; V: TRBV19; DNA: TGTGCCAGCCTATTGCACTATGACAACGGGGAATATCAGCCCCAGCATTTT; CDR3: CASLLHYDNGEYQPQHF
D: TRBD2; J: TRBJ2-3; size: NA; V: TRBV5-1; DNA: TGCGCCAGCAGCCCCAGAAGGTCTAGCGGGGGGGCGATTGTTACAGATACGCAGTATTTT; CDR3: CASSPRRSSGGAIVTDTQYF
D: NA; J: TRBJ2-7; size: NA; V: TRBV21-1; DNA: TGTGCCAGCGGCCCCCGAGGGCTAAGTAGCGGACCTCCCTACGAGCAGTACTTC; CDR3: CASGPRGLSSGPPYEQYF
D: TRBD2; J: TRBJ2-7; size: NA; V: TRBV28; DNA: TGTGCCAGCAGTTTCGGGGGGACTAGCGGGAGGACCTTCTACGAGCAGTACTTC; CDR3: CASSFGGTSGRTFYEQYF
D: TRBD2; J: TRBJ2-1; size: few; V: TRBV7-9; DNA: TGTGCCAGCAGCTCCCGGTCCGGGACTAGCGGGAGGCGGTTCTTC; CDR3: CASSSRSGTSGRRFF
D: TRBD1; J: TRBJ1-3; size: NA; V: TRBV5-1; DNA: TGCGCCAGCAGCTTCGGGACAGGCGGAAACACCATATATTTT; CDR3: CASSFGTGGNTIYF
D: NA; J: TRBJ2-1; size: NA; V: TRBV5-4; DNA: TGTGCCAGCAGCAGACAGACAGTCCGGGAGCAGTTCTTC; CDR3: CASSRQTVREQFF
D: TRBD2; J: TRBJ2-7; size: NA; V: TRBV30; DNA: TGTGCCTGGAGTGTTTCGGGAGGAGACGAGCAGTACTTC; CDR3: CAWSVSGGDEQYF
D: TRBD1; J: TRBJ2-2; size: once; V: TRBV7-8; DNA: TGTGCCAGCAGCTTAGCGGTGACAGGGGGAACAGGGGAGCTGTTTTTT; CDR3: CASSLAVTGGTGELFF
D: NA; J: TRBJ2-5; size: NA; V: TRBV5-1; DNA: TGCGCCAGCAGCTTGGAAAATCAGGGGGAGACCCAGTACTTC; CDR3: CASSLENQGETQYF
D: NA; J: TRBJ2-5; size: few; V: TRBV5-4; DNA: TGTGCCAGCAGCTCAGGGGGGCAAGAGACCCAGTACTTC; CDR3: CASSSGGQETQYF
D: TRBD1; J: TRBJ2-2; size: NA; V: TRBV19; DNA: TGTGCCAGTACGAGCCGGGACAGAGACACCGGGGAGCTGTTTTTT; CDR3: CASTSRDRDTGELFF
D: NA; J: TRBJ1-6; size: NA; V: TRBV19; DNA: TGTGCCAGTAGTATAGCGCAGGGTCGGTCACCCCTCCACTTT; CDR3: CASSIAQGRSPLHF
D: TRBD1; J: TRBJ1-2; size: NA; V: TRBV7-8; DNA: TGTGTCAGCAGCCGCCGGGACAGGTCCTATGGCTACACCTTC; CDR3: CVSSRRDRSYGYTF
D: NA; J: TRBJ1-5; size: NA; V: TRBV30; DNA: TGTGCCTGGAGTGTACGGGAGAATCAGCCCCAGCATTTT; CDR3: CAWSVRENQPQHF
D: NA; J: TRBJ2-6; size: few; V: TRBV7-9; DNA: TGTGCCAGCAGGACCGACAGTTATTCTGGGGCCAACGTCCTGACTTTC; CDR3: CASRTDSYSGANVLTF
D: NA; J: TRBJ2-7; size: once; V: TRBV5-4; DNA: TGTGCCAGCAGCTCACAAGAGGGAATTGAGCAGTACTTC; CDR3: CASSSQEGIEQYF
D: TRBD1; J: TRBJ1-6; size: NA; V: TRBV19; DNA: TGTGCCAGTAGTGTGCCGACAGGGAATTCACCCCTCCACTTT; CDR3: CASSVPTGNSPLHF
D: NA; J: TRBJ2-2; size: NA; V: TRBV5-1; DNA: TGCGCCAGCAGCGGAACAGGCGGACGGCGGACGAACACCGGGGAGCTGTTTTTT; CDR3: CASSGTGGRRTNTGELFF
D: TRBD2; J: TRBJ2-3; size: once; V: TRBV4-2; DNA: TGTGCCAGCAGCCAAGAACCTAGCGGGGGGACGCCGGATACGCAGTATTTT; CDR3: CASSQEPSGGTPDTQYF